These 23 T cell receptor beta chains were sequenced from one sample in a study of blood T cell repertoires in COVID-19. The repertoire was sequenced with immunoSEQ multiplex PCR; TCRdb's copy has only in-frame clones and lacks some. Of around 260,000 clones in the sample, around 80% are singletons; the top ten hold around 3.9%. Material: PBMCs or T cells enriched from blood (not recorded which). These receptors originate from a man under 40 with acute COVID-19.

V is TRBV14 and J is TRBJ2-1; 10 bases are shared with TRBD2. V was clipped by 0 bases and J by 5 bases; unmatched bases: 4. Germline assignment: CDR1 SGHDN and CDR2 FVKESK. The CDR3 extends over 16 amino acids. This CDR3 is CASSQDLAGVDNEQFF. CDR3 sequence (DNA): TGTGCCAGCAGCCAAGACCTAGCGGGAGTCGACAATGAGCAGTTCTTC.

The chain has TRBV7-3 and TRBJ1-6, with TRBD1 as a possible D gene (6 bases). V was clipped by 5 bases and J by 8 bases, with 16 bases between them. Germline-derived CDR1 and CDR2 are SGHTA and FQGTGA. This CDR3 contains 15 residues. CDR3 sequence reads: CASSPGTGIDSPLHF. As DNA, the CDR3 is TGTGCCAGCAGCCCGGGAACAGGGATCGATTCACCCCTCCACTTT. Using reference TRBV7-3 and TRBJ1-6 for the parts outside the CDR3, the full variable domain is GAGVSQTPSNKVTEKGKYVELRCDPISGHTALYWYRQSLGQGPEFLIYFQGTGAADDSGLPNDRFFAVRPEGSVSTLKIQRTERGDSAVYLCASSPGTGIDSPLHFGNGTRLTVT.

V is TRBV11-2 and J is TRBJ2-7; possibly TRBD1 for D (5 bases). Trimming removed 1 base from V and 7 bases from J, with 11 bases in between. The CDR3 loop spans 13 amino acids. Germline V CDR1 and CDR2: SGHAT, FQNNGV. For the CDR3, the DNA is TGTGCCAGCAGCTTAGTCGTGGGGCATGAGCAGTACGTC. Its protein is CASSLVVGHEQYV.

The V and J genes are TRBV12-2 and TRBJ1-2. TRBV12-2 is recorded as a pseudogene. This CDR3 has 17 amino acids. CDR3 coding DNA: TGTGCAAGTCGCTCCAGGGCAGAGGGTGGAGGGGTGTATGGCTACACCTTC. Residues: CASRSRAEGGGVYGYTF.

The chain carries TRBV19 and TRBJ2-1; no reliable D call. Between the trimmed V and J ends, which lost 11 bases and 7 bases, there was a span of 15 bases. The CDR3 loop spans 12 amino acids. The V gene's germline CDR1 is LNHDA and CDR2 SQIVND (reference sequence). The CDR3 DNA reads as TGTGCCTCATCGCAGGCTTTAAATGAGCAGTTCTTC. Amino acid sequence: CASSQALNEQFF.

The CDR3 is CATSDKRGKKRMDTGELFF. As DNA, the CDR3 is TGTGCCACCAGTGACAAACGCGGGAAAAAGAGGATGGACACCGGGGAGCTGTTTTTT. The gene calls are TRBV24-1 and TRBJ2-2; TRBD2 is a possible D gene (6 bases). CDR1 KGHDR and CDR2 SFDVKD come from the germline V gene. Trimming stripped 4 bases from V and 3 bases from J, with 23 bases between. CDR3 size: 19 residues.

V gene TRBV2 combines with J gene TRBJ1-1; 9 bases match TRBD1. After removal of 5 bases from V and 3 bases from J, the junction contained 7 bases not matched to a gene. Germline CDR1 SNHLY, CDR2 FYNNEI. The CDR3 spans 15 residues. CDR3 in amino acids: CASSSHRGRDTEAFF. DNA of the CDR3: TGTGCCAGCAGTTCCCACAGGGGGCGCGACACTGAAGCTTTCTTT.

The genes are TRBV24-1 and TRBJ1-2; TRBD1 agrees at 8 bases. Germline lookup yields CDR1 KGHDR and CDR2 SFDVKD. This CDR3 is 15 amino acids long. Trimming removed 2 bases from V and 4 bases from J; junction bases left unmatched: 5. The CDR3 here is CATSDSGDRFYGYTF. CDR3 in DNA: TGTGCCACCAGTGATTCGGGGGACAGGTTCTATGGCTACACCTTC.

V usage is TRBV28 and J usage is TRBJ2-3; D might be TRBD2 (7 bases). V lost 10 bases to trimming and J lost 4 bases, with 21 bases between them. CDR1 is MDHEN and CDR2 is SYDVKM in the germline V gene. The CDR3 runs 15 residues. CDR3 sequence reads: CATTLGGASADTQYF. DNA for the CDR3: TGTGCCACCACATTAGGGGGGGCCAGCGCAGATACGCAGTATTTT.

The rearrangement links TRBV19 to TRBJ2-2; 11 nucleotides agree with TRBD2. The CDR3 runs to 15 residues. Losses at the gene ends were 6 bases for V and 5 bases for J; bases not matched to a gene: 5. CDR1 and CDR2 from the germline V gene are LNHDA and SQIVND (reference sequence). CDR3 protein: CASRLLAGETGELFF. In DNA, the CDR3 is TGTGCCAGTAGACTACTAGCGGGAGAAACCGGGGAGCTGTTTTTT.

V gene TRBV5-1 combines with J gene TRBJ1-1; D remains unclear. Looked up from germline, CDR1 is SGHRS and CDR2 is YFSETQ. Trimming pared 6 bases from V and 3 bases from J, leaving 15 bases between. This CDR3 has 14 amino acids. CDR3 DNA sequence: TGCGCCAGCACCCTGCCGGGGAGTGACACTGAAGCTTTCTTT. Translation gives CASTLPGSDTEAFF.

A few counts support this clone. The chain employs TRBV5-5 and TRBJ2-2, with 9 bases fitting TRBD1. V shed 4 bases and J 4 bases; nucleotides not matched to a gene: 8. Germline CDR1 is SGHKS and CDR2 is YYEKEE (reference sequence). This CDR3 region has 16 residues. CDR3 sequence reads: CASSHTGGASTGELFF. The DNA for the CDR3 is TGTGCCAGCAGCCACACAGGGGGCGCCTCCACCGGGGAGCTGTTTTTT.

The chain joins TRBV2 to TRBJ1-5; 7 bases are shared with TRBD1. Looked up from germline, CDR1 is SNHLY and CDR2 is FYNNEI. The CDR3 spans 17 residues. Germline trimming cut 4 bases from V and 1 base from J; bases unmatched to any gene: 10. The chain's CDR3 is CASSGRDSPLSNQPQHF. As DNA, the CDR3 is TGTGCCAGCAGTGGGAGGGACAGTCCTTTGAGCAATCAGCCCCAGCATTTT.

The chain uses TRBV27 and TRBJ2-7, with 7 nucleotides matching TRBD2. J gave up 4 bases and V 5 bases, and 8 bases lay outside the gene matches. The length of the CDR3 is 14 residues. CDR1 and CDR2 (germline): MNHEY, SMNVEV (reference sequence). The CDR3 DNA is TGTGCCAGCAGTCCCAAAGCGGGACCGTACGAGCAGTACGTC. Translation: CASSPKAGPYEQYV.

The rearrangement links TRBV28 to TRBJ1-5; no clear D gene. Deletions cut 1 base from V and 6 bases from J, with 4 bases between. The CDR3 is 12 residues long. Germline V lookup: CDR1 MDHEN, CDR2 SYDVKM. CDR3 coding DNA: TGTGCCAGCAGTTTATTCGGTCAGCCCCAGCATTTT. Residues: CASSLFGQPQHF.

The chain joins TRBV6-2 or TRBV6-3 to TRBJ1-2; 7 bases fit TRBD1. CDR3 size: 15 residues. Germline V gene sequence: CDR1 MNHEY, CDR2 SVGEGT. J gave up 7 bases and V 0 bases, and 8 bases lay outside the gene matches. CDR3 sequence reads: CASSYSGQAVVGYTF. The CDR3 DNA is TGTGCCAGCAGTTACTCCGGACAGGCCGTCGTTGGCTACACCTTC.

The CDR3 loop reads CASSWTDYTEAFF. The CDR3 DNA reads as TGTGCCAGCAGTTGGACTGACTACACTGAAGCTTTCTTT. V and J are TRBV7-8 and TRBJ1-1, with D unclear. The CDR3 length is 13 residues. Between the trimmed V and J ends, which lost 6 bases and 3 bases, there was a span of 11 bases. Per the germline V gene, CDR1 is SGHVS and CDR2 is FQNEAQ. Drawing the rest from reference TRBV7-8 and TRBJ1-1, the complete variable domain is GAGVSQSPRYKVAKRGQDVALRCDPISGHVSLFWYQQALGQGPEFLTYFQNEAQLDKSGLPSDRFFAERPEGSVSTLKIQRTQQEDSAVYLCASSWTDYTEAFFGQGTRLTVV.

The chain links TRBV2 to TRBJ1-1, with 8 nucleotides matching TRBD1. After removal of 6 bases from V and 1 base from J, the junction contained 4 bases not matched to a gene. The CDR3 sequence is 14 residues long. Germline V CDR1 and CDR2: SNHLY, FYNNEI. CDR3 protein: CASRATGANTEAFF. The DNA for the CDR3 is TGTGCCAGCAGGGCGACAGGGGCGAACACTGAAGCTTTCTTT.

V gene TRBV7-8 combines with J gene TRBJ1-2; perhaps TRBD1 as D (5 bases). Germline values: CDR1 SGHVS, CDR2 FQNEAQ. The length of the CDR3 is 12 residues. Trimming removed 0 bases at V and 7 bases at J, with 6 bases between. CDR3 coding DNA: TGTGCCAGCAGCTTAGCAGGGGCTGGCTACACCTTC. Translating it yields CASSLAGAGYTF.

The gene calls are TRBV24-1 and TRBJ2-1; TRBD2 is a possible D gene (7 bases). The CDR3 consists of 15 residues. Trimming shortened V by 7 bases and J by 1 base, and 13 bases separated the two germline ends. Per the germline V gene, CDR1 is KGHDR and CDR2 is SFDVKD. DNA for the CDR3: TGTGCCACCAGGGGGGGGCAGGGGTCCTACAATGAGCAGTTCTTC. It yields the protein CATRGGQGSYNEQFF.

The genes are TRBV24-1 and TRBJ2-1, with D tentatively TRBD2 (5 bases). Germline CDR1 reads KGHDR; CDR2 reads SFDVKD. The V end lost 2 bases, the J end lost 0 bases, and 13 bases lay between the germline ends. The CDR3 has 17 residues. The CDR3 protein is CATSDSFPGSSYNEQFF. The CDR3 nucleotides read TGTGCCACCAGTGATTCTTTTCCGGGAAGCTCCTACAATGAGCAGTTCTTC.

The gene calls are TRBV6-2 or TRBV6-3 and TRBJ1-2; 7 bases match TRBD1. Losses at the gene ends were 3 bases for V and 0 bases for J; bases not matched to a gene: 4. CDR3 length equals 15 residues. Germline-derived CDR1 and CDR2 are MNHEY and SVGEGT. The CDR3 DNA reads TGTGCCAGCAGTTATCCGACAGGGACTAACTATGGCTACACCTTC. This gives the protein CASSYPTGTNYGYTF.

The chain has TRBV2 and TRBJ2-3; possibly TRBD2 for D (7 bases). The germline gives CDR1 SNHLY, CDR2 FYNNEI. V lost 0 bases and J lost 10, with 11 bases in between. The CDR3 runs to 13 residues. Here the CDR3 reads CASSEAGGGSQYF. DNA for the CDR3: TGTGCCAGCAGTGAAGCGGGCGGGGGCTCGCAGTATTTT.